This note documents a single TCR beta chain sequence. Only in-frame clones appear in the TCRdb table, and some are missing; sequencing was by immunoSEQ multiplex PCR. Among fewer than 85,000 clones, 87% were seen once, and the ten largest hold around 1.6%. This record belongs to a study of siplizumab effects on memory and regulatory T cells. This CDR3 is built from 14 residues. Germline V gene lookup returns CDR1 SNHLY and CDR2 FYNNEI. V trimming: 8 bases; J trimming: 4 bases; junction bases outside the gene matches: 5. This TCR was recovered from a human donor in good health. The V gene is TRBV2, the J gene TRBJ2-2, with 9 bases matching TRBD1. Sequences were obtained from Tregs sorted from blood. CDR3 in DNA: TGTGCCAGCTTAAGGACAGGGGTCACCGGGGAGCTGTTTTTT. Translated: CASLRTGVTGELFF.